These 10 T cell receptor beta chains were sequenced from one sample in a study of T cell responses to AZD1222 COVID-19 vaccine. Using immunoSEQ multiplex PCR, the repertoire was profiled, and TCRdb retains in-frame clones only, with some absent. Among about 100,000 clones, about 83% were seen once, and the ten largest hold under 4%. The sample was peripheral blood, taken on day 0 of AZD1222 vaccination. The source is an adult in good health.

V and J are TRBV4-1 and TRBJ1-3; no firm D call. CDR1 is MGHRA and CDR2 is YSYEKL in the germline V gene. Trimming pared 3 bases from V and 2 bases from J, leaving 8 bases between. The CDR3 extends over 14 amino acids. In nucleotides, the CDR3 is TGCGCCAGCAGCCAGTCAGACGCTGGAAACACCATATATTTT. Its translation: CASSQSDAGNTIYF.

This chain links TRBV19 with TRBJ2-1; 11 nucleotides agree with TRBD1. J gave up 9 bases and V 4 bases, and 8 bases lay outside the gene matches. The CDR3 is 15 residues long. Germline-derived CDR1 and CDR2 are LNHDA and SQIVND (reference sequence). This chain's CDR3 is CASSRGTGGKPEQFF. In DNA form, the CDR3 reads TGTGCCAGTAGTAGGGGGACAGGGGGAAAACCTGAGCAGTTCTTC. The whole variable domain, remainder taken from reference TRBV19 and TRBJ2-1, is DGGITQSPKYLFRKEGQNVTLSCEQNLNHDAMYWYRQDPGQGLRLIYYSQIVNDFQKGDIAEGYSVSREKKESFPLTVTSAQKNPTAFYLCASSRGTGGKPEQFFGPGTRLTVL.

CDR3 amino acids: CASSVSRQDGPYNSPLHF. The DNA for the CDR3 is TGTGCCAGCAGCGTATCCCGACAAGATGGGCCCTATAATTCACCCCTCCACTTT. The genes are TRBV9 and TRBJ1-6; D remains unclear. Trimming stripped 1 base from V and 2 bases from J, with 16 bases between. This CDR3 spans 18 amino acids. CDR1 is SGDLS, CDR2 YYNGEE, per germline.

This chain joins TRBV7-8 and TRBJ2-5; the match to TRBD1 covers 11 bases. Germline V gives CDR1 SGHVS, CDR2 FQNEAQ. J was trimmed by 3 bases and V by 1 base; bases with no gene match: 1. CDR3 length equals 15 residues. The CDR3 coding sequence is TGTGCCAGCAGCTTAGGGGGACAGGGGGAAGAGACCCAGTACTTC. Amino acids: CASSLGGQGEETQYF.

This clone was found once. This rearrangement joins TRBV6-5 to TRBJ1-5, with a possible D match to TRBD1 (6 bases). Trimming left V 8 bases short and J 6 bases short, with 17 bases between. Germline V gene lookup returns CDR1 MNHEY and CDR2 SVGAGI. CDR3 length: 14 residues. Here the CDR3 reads CASRKGGEGQPQHF. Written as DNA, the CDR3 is TGTGCCAGCCGGAAGGGGGGAGAGGGTCAGCCCCAGCATTTT.

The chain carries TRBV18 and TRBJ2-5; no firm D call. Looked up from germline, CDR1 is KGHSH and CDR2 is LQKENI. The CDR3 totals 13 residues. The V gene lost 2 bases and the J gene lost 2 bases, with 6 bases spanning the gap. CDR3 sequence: CASSPMEQETQYF. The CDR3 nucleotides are TGTGCCAGCTCACCAATGGAGCAAGAGACCCAGTACTTC.

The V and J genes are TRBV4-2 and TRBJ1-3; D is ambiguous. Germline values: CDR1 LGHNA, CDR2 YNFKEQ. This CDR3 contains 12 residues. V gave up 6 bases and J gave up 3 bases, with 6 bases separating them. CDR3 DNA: TGTGCCAGCAGTTTAGGTGGAAACACCATATATTTT. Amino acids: CASSLGGNTIYF.

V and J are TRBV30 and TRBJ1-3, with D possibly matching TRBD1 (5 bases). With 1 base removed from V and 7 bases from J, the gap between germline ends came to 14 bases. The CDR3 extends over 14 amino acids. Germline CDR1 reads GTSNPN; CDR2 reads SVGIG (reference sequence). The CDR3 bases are TGTGCCTGGAGTGAGGGGACCCGCTCCAACACCATATATTTT. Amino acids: CAWSEGTRSNTIYF.

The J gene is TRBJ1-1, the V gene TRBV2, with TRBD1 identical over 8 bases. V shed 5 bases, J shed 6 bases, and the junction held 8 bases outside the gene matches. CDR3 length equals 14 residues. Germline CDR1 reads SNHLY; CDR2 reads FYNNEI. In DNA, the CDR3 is TGTGCCAGCAGTCCCCGACAGGGGAGGCCTGAAGCTTTCTTT. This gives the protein CASSPRQGRPEAFF. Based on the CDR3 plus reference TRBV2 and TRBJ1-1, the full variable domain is EPEVTQTPSHQVTQMGQEVILRCVPISNHLYFYWYRQILGQKVEFLVSFYNNEISEKSEIFDDQFSVERPDGSNFTLKIRSTKLEDSAMYFCASSPRQGRPEAFFGQGTRLTVV.

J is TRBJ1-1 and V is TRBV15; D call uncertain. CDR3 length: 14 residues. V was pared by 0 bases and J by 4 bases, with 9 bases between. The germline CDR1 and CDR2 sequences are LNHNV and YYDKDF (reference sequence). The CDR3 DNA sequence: TGTGCCACCAGCAGAGACGGGATAATCACTGAAGCTTTCTTT. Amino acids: CATSRDGIITEAFF.